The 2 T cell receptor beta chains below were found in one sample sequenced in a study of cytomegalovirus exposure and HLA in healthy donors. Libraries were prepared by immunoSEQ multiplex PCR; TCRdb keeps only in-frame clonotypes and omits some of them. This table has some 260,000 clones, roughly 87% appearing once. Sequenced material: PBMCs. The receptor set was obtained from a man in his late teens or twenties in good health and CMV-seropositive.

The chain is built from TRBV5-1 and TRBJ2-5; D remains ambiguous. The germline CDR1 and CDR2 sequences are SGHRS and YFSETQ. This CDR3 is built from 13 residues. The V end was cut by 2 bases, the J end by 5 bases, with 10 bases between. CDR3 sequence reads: CASSLWDRETQYF. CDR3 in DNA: TGCGCCAGCAGCTTATGGGATCGGGAGACCCAGTACTTC.

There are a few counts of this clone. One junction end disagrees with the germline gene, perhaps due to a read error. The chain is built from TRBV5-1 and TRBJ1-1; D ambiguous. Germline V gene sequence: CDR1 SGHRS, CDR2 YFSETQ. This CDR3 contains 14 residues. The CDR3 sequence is CASRLDESGSEAFF. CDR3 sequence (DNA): TGCGCCAGCAGATTGGATGAATCGGGATCGGAAGCTTTCTTT.